The clone carrying this T cell receptor (beta chain) was found many times. Libraries of TCR beta came from iRepertoire HTBI primers plus Arm-PCR of CDR3 regions. TCRdb reprocessed the multiplex PCR reads via MiXCR and lists one record per CDR3 protein. The sample gives about 500,000 distinct CDR3 sequences, around 12% of which show up once; approximately 9.6% is in the top ten. The V end lost 6 bases, the J end lost 0 bases, and 9 bases lay between the germline ends. The CDR3 consists of 14 residues. These data are taken from a study of regulatory T cells in long-lasting Graves disease. Time point noted: newly diagnosed GD, antithyroid drugs for less than 3 months. Preparation of the TCR library used RNA extracted from PBMCs. These data also featured in a second study, about T cells in Graves' hyperthyroidism and ophthalmopathy.

This sequence originates from a woman younger than 45 with Graves disease. Sequences were derived from peripheral blood mononuclear cells (PBMCs), sampled at new diagnosis, from a patient treated with antithyroid drugs. The rearrangement joins TRBV12-3 or TRBV12-4 to TRBJ1-5, with no clear D. This CDR3 reads CASRVEYSNQPQHF. The CDR3 DNA reads as TGTGCCAGCAGGGTAGAGTATAGCAATCAGCCCCAGCATTTT.